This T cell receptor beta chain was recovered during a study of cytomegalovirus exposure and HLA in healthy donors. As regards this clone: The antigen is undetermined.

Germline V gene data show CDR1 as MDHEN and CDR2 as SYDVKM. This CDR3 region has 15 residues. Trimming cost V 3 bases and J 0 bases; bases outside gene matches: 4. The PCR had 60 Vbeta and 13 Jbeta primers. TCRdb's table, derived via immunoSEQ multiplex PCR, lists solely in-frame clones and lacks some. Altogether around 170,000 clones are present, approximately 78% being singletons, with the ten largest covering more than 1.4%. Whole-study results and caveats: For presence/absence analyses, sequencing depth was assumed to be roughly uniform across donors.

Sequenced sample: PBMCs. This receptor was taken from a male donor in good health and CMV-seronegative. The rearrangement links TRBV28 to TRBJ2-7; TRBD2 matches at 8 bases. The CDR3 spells CASSLGGGSSYEQYF. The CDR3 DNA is TGTGCCAGCAGTTTGGGCGGGGGGAGCTCCTACGAGCAGTACTTC.